This T cell receptor beta chain was obtained from a study of T-cell memory formation after mild COVID-19. Study in general: Largely donor-specific TCR clusters were found.

Whole-study findings and limits: Whereas later expanders leaned CD4+, clones contracting day 15 to 85 showed a balanced CD4/CD8 makeup.

TCR alpha and TCR beta cDNA libraries with sample barcodes and UMIs came from 5'RACE using constant-segment primers. MiXCR was run by TCRdb on the 5' RACE reads, yielding one entry per CDR3 protein. The sample holds hundreds of thousands of distinct CDR3 sequences; approximately 15% are singletons and the top ten take around 20%. This CDR3 spans 15 amino acids. CDR1 and CDR2 from the germline V gene are SGHDN and FVKESK. Between the trimmed V and J ends, which lost 1 base and 2 bases, there was a span of 9 bases. On this clonotype: Its antigen is undetermined.

V and J are TRBV14 and TRBJ1-3; a possible D gene is TRBD1 (6 bases). The origin of this receptor is a man in his late teens or twenties who had mild COVID-19 (a few samples of this study predate the infection). Cell type and time point are not known. The sample consisted of PBMCs or a T cell subset sorted from them (not recorded which). For the CDR3, the DNA is TGTGCCAGCAGCCAAGTGGGGGCAGCTGGAAACACCATATATTTT. Translation: CASSQVGAAGNTIYF.